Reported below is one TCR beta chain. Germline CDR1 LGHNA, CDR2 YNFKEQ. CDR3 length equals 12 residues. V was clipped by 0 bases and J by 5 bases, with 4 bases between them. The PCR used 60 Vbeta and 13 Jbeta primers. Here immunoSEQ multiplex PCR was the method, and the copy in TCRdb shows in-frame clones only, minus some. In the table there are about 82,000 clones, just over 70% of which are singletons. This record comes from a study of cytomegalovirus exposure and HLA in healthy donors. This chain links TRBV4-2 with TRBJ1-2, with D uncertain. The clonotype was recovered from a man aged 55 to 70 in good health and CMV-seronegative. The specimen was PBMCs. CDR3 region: CASSQDPYGYTF. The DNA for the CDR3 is TGTGCCAGCAGCCAAGACCCATATGGCTACACCTTC.